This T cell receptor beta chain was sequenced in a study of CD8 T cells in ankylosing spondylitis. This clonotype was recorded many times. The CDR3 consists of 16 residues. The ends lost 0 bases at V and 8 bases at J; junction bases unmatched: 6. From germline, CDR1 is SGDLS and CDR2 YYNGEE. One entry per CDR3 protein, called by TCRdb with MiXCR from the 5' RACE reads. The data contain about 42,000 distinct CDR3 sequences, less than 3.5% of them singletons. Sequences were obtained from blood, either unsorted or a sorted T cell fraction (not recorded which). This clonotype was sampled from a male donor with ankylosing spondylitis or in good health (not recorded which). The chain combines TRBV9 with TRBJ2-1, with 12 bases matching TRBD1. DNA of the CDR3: TGTGCCAGCAGCGTAGGGGGACAGGGGGCAGTTGATGAGCAGTTCTTC. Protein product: CASSVGGQGAVDEQFF.